One and the same sample provided the 11 T cell receptor beta chains below, sequenced in a study of blood T cells in healthy people across ages. It was with a sample-barcoded 5' primer and a J-beta primer mix that a second PCR of roughly 6 to 11 cycles was run. MiXCR was run by TCRdb on the 5' RACE reads, yielding one entry per CDR3 protein. The sample shows some 890,000 distinct CDR3 sequences, 25% to 35% of them seen only once. This sample was shared with a second study, whose subject was T cells of mothers and their children.

The sequencing input was blood. Every receptor here comes from a woman aged 40 to 55 in good health.

This clonotype showed up many times. The rearrangement uses TRBV5-6 and TRBJ1-2; a possible D gene is TRBD1 (6 bases). Germline V lookup: CDR1 SGHDT, CDR2 YYEEEE. Trimming took 3 bases from V and 3 from J, leaving 18 bases between them. The CDR3 runs to 16 residues. The CDR3: CASSSATGRLYYGYTF. The CDR3 nucleotides read TGTGCCAGCAGCTCTGCCACAGGGAGACTCTACTATGGCTACACCTTC.

The gene calls are TRBV20-1 and TRBJ1-2; D not resolved. From germline, CDR1 is DFQATT and CDR2 SNEGSKA (reference sequence). Between the trimmed V and J ends, which lost 3 bases and 0 bases, there was a span of 14 bases. The length of the CDR3 is 15 residues. CDR3 protein: CSASLDRVTNYGYTF. The CDR3 DNA reads as TGCAGTGCTAGCCTCGATCGGGTGACTAACTATGGCTACACCTTC.

The chain uses TRBV30 and TRBJ1-4; unclear D gene. From germline, CDR1 is GTSNPN and CDR2 SVGIG (reference sequence). This CDR3 is 15 amino acids long. V dropped 3 bases and J dropped 5 bases, with 16 bases sitting between them. The chain's CDR3 is CAWRRKTGRNEKLFF. The CDR3 DNA follows: TGTGCCTGGAGAAGAAAGACCGGGAGAAATGAAAAACTGTTTTTT.

The chain recombines TRBV25-1 with TRBJ2-1; D is possibly TRBD2 (6 bases). CDR1 and CDR2 from the germline V gene are MGHDK and SYGVNS. V lost 5 bases and J lost 0, with 8 bases in between. CDR3 size: 14 residues. DNA for the CDR3: TGTGCCAGCAGTCGCGGGAACTCCTACAATGAGCAGTTCTTC. This codes for CASSRGNSYNEQFF.

This clonotype was seen at least ten times. The chain recombines TRBV5-4 with TRBJ2-7; TRBD1 aligns across 7 bases. J gave up 3 bases and V 0 bases, and 12 bases lay outside the gene matches. This CDR3 contains 17 residues. In germline, CDR1 is SGHNT, CDR2 YYREEE (reference sequence). The CDR3 nucleotides read TGTGCCAGCAGCTTGGTAGGCAGGGGGTCACGTTACTACGAGCAGTACTTC. Translated: CASSLVGRGSRYYEQYF.

The V gene is TRBV3-1, the J gene TRBJ2-1; unclear D gene. In germline, CDR1 is LGHDT, CDR2 YNNKEL (reference sequence). The CDR3 extends over 12 amino acids. Between the trimmed V and J ends, which lost 4 bases and 7 bases, there was a span of 8 bases. CDR3 residues: CASSLLPNEQFF. The CDR3, as DNA: TGTGCCAGCAGCCTCCTCCCTAATGAGCAGTTCTTC.

Many counts were recorded for this clonotype. V and J are TRBV7-9 and TRBJ1-6; possible D gene TRBD1, 6 bases. V shed 4 bases and J shed 8 bases, with 12 bases lying between them. The CDR3 contains 14 residues. Germline CDR1 reads SEHNR; CDR2 reads FQNEAQ (reference sequence). This chain's CDR3 is CASSYRDRHSPLHF. As DNA, the CDR3 is TGTGCCAGCAGCTACAGGGATCGTCATTCACCCCTCCACTTT.

The genes are TRBV4-1 and TRBJ2-2; D is ambiguous. This CDR3 is built from 12 residues. Germline CDR1 and CDR2: MGHRA and YSYEKL. V was trimmed by 9 bases and J by 4 bases, leaving 9 bases between them. The CDR3 here is CARRSLTGELFF. The CDR3 nucleotides read TGCGCCAGACGGTCGCTCACCGGGGAGCTGTTTTTT.

This clonotype was seen more than once but under ten times. This chain uses TRBV28 with TRBJ1-6; D is ambiguous. V lost 3 bases, J lost 9 bases, and 12 bases lay in between. Germline assignment: CDR1 MDHEN and CDR2 SYDVKM. The CDR3 runs 14 residues. CDR3 residues: CASSFTQGSSPLHF. The CDR3 bases are TGTGCCAGCAGTTTTACCCAAGGGAGTTCACCCCTCCACTTT.

V and J are TRBV28 and TRBJ2-3; D gene ambiguous. The V gene's germline CDR1 is MDHEN and CDR2 SYDVKM. Trimming took 6 bases from V and 7 from J, leaving 17 bases between them. The CDR3 is 14 amino acids. CDR3: CASSPILIPNTQYF. DNA for the CDR3: TGTGCCAGCAGCCCCATCTTAATCCCCAATACGCAGTATTTT. Drawing the rest from reference TRBV28 and TRBJ2-3, the complete variable domain is DVKVTQSSRYLVKRTGEKVFLECVQDMDHENMFWYRQDPGLGLRLIYFSYDVKMKEKGDIPEGYSVSREKKERFSLILESASTNQTSMYLCASSPILIPNTQYFGPGTRLTVL.

This clonotype was counted ten times or more. The J gene is TRBJ2-7, the V gene TRBV3-1; D unclear. The germline V gene has CDR1 LGHDT and CDR2 YNNKEL (reference sequence). This CDR3 contains 12 residues. V was pared by 1 base and J by 4 bases, with 5 bases between. CDR3 loop: CASSQVEYEQYF. The CDR3 bases are TGTGCCAGCAGCCAAGTGGAGTACGAGCAGTACTTC.